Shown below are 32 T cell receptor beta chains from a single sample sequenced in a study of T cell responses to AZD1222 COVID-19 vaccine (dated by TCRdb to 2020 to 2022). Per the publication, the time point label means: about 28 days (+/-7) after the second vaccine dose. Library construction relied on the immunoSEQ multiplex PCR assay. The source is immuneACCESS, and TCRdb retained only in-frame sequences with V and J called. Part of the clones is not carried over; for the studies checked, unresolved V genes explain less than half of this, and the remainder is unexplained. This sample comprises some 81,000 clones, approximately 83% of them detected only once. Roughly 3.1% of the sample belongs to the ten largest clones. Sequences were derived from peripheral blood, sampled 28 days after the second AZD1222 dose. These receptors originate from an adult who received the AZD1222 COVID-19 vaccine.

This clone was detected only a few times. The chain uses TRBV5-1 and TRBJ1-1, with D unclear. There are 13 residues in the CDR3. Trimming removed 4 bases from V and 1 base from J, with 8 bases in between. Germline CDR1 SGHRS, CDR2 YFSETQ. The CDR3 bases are TGCGCCAGCAGCAATCCACAGAACACTGAAGCTTTCTTT. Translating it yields CASSNPQNTEAFF.

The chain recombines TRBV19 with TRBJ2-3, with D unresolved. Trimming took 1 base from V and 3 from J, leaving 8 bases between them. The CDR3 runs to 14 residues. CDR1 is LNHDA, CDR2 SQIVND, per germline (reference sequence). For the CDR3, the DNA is TGTGCCAGTAGTATAGGTTTGGCTACAGATACGCAGTATTTT. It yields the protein CASSIGLATDTQYF.

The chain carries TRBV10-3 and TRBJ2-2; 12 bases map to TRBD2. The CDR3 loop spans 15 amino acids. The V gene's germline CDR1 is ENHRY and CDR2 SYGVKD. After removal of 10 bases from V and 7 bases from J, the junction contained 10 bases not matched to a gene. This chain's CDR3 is CATRRLAGDNGELFF. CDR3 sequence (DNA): TGTGCCACTCGACGACTAGCGGGAGATAACGGGGAGCTGTTTTTT.

The CDR3 reads CASSMTEKKYQETQYF. CDR3 DNA: TGTGCCAGTAGTATGACTGAGAAAAAGTACCAAGAGACCCAGTACTTC. V gene TRBV19 combines with J gene TRBJ2-5; D unclear. This CDR3 is 16 amino acids long. Looked up from germline, CDR1 is LNHDA and CDR2 is SQIVND (reference sequence). The ends were cut back, 3 bases at V and 0 bases at J, with 14 bases in the middle.

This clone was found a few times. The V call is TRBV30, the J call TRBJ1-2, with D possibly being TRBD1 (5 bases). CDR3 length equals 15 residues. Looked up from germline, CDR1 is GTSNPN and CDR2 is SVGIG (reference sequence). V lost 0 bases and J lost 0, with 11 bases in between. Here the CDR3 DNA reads TGTGCCTGGAGTGTACCGGGGGGAGCTAACTATGGCTACACCTTC. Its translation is CAWSVPGGANYGYTF. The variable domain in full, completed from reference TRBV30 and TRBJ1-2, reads SQTIHQWPATLVQPVGSPLSLECTVEGTSNPNLYWYRQAAGRGLQLLFYSVGIGQISSEVPQNLSASRPQDRQFILSSKKLLLSDSGFYLCAWSVPGGANYGYTFGSGTRLTVV.

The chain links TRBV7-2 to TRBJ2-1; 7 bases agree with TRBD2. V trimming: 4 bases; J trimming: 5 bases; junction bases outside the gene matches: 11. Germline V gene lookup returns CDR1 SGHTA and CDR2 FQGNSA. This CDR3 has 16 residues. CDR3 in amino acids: CASSSREAGVHNEQFF. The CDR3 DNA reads TGTGCCAGCAGCTCCCGAGAGGCGGGGGTTCACAATGAGCAGTTCTTC.

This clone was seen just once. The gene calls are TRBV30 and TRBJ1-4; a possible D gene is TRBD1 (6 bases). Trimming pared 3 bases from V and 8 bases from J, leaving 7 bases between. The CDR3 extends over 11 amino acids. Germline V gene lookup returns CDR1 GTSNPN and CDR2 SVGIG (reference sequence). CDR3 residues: CAWRGQEKLFF. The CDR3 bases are TGTGCCTGGAGGGGACAAGAAAAACTGTTTTTT. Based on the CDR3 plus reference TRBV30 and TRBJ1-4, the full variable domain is SQTIHQWPATLVQPVGSPLSLECTVEGTSNPNLYWYRQAAGRGLQLLFYSVGIGQISSEVPQNLSASRPQDRQFILSSKKLLLSDSGFYLCAWRGQEKLFFGSGTQLSVL.

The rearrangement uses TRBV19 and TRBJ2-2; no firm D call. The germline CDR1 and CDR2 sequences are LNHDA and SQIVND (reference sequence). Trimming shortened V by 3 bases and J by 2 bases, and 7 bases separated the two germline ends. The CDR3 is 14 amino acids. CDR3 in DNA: TGTGCCAGTAGTATGTCGAGAAACACCGGGGAGCTGTTTTTT. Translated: CASSMSRNTGELFF.

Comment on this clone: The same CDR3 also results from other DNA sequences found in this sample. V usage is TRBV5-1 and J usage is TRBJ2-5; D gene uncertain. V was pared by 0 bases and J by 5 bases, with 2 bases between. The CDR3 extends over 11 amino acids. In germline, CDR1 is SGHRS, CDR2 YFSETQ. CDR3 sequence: CASSLDETQYF. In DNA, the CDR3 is TGCGCCAGCAGCTTGGATGAGACCCAGTACTTC. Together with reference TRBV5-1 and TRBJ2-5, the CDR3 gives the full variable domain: KAGVTQTPRYLIKTRGQQVTLSCSPISGHRSVSWYQQTPGQGLQFLFEYFSETQRNKGNFPGRFSGRQFSNSRSEMNVSTLELGDSALYLCASSLDETQYFGPGTRLLVL.

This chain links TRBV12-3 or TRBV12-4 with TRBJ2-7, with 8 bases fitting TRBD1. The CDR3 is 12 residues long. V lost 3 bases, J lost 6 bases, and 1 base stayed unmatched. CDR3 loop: CASSLTGAEQYF. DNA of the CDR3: TGTGCCAGCAGTTTGACAGGGGCCGAGCAGTACTTC.

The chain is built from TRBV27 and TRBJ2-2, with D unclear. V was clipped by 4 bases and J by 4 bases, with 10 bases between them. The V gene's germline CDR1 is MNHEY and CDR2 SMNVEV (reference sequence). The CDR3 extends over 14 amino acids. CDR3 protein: CASSYQDITGELFF. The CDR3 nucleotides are TGTGCCAGCAGTTACCAGGATATCACCGGGGAGCTGTTTTTT.

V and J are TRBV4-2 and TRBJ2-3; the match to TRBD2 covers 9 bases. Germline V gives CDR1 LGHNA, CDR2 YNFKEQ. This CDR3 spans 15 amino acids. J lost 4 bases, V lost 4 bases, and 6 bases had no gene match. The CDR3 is CASSPGLAGSDTQYF. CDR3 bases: TGTGCCAGCAGCCCCGGTCTAGCGGGATCAGATACGCAGTATTTT.

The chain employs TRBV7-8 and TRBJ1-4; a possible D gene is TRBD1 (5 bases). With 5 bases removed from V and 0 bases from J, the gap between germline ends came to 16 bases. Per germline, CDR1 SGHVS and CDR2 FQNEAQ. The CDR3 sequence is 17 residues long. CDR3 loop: CASSQPTDNPTNEKLFF. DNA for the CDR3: TGTGCCAGCAGCCAACCGACAGATAACCCAACTAATGAAAAACTGTTTTTT.

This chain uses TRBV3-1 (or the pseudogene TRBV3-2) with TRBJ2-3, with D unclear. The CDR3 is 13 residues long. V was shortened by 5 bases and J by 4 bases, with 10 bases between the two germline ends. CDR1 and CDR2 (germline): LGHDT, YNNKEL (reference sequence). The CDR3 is CASSWGRPDTQYF. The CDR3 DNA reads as TGTGCCAGCAGCTGGGGTCGGCCAGATACGCAGTATTTT.

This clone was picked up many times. The DNA of the CDR3 is TGCGCCAGCAGCTTGGTAACAGGACAGCTGGGCGAGCAGTACTTC. The encoded protein is CASSLVTGQLGEQYF. V gene TRBV5-1 combines with J gene TRBJ2-7; tentatively, D is TRBD1 (6 bases). The V end lost 0 bases, the J end lost 6 bases, and 16 bases lay between the germline ends. This CDR3 is 15 amino acids long. CDR1 is SGHRS and CDR2 is YFSETQ in the germline V gene.

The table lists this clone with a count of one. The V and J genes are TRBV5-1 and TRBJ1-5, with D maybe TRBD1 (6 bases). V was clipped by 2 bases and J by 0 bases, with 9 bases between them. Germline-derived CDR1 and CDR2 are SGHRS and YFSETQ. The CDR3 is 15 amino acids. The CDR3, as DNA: TGCGCCAGCAGCTTCGTCAGGGGTAGCAATCAGCCCCAGCATTTT. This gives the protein CASSFVRGSNQPQHF.

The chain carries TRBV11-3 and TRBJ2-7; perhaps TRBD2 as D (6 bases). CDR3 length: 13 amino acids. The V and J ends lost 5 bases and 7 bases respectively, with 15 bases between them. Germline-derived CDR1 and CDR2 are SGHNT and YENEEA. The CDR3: CASSIMGGWEQYF. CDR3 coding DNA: TGTGCCAGCAGCATCATGGGGGGATGGGAGCAGTACTTC.

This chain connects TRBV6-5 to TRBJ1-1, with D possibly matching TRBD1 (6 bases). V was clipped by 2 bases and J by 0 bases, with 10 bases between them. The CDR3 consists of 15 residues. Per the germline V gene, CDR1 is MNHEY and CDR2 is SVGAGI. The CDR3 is CASSYRTALNTEAFF. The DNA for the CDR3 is TGTGCCAGCAGTTACAGGACAGCCTTGAACACTGAAGCTTTCTTT.

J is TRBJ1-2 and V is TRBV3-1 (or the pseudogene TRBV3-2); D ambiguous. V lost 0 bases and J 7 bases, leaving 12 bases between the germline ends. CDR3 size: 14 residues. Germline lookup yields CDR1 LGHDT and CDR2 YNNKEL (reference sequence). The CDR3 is CASSQDRVVVGYTF. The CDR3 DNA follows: TGTGCCAGCAGCCAAGATCGGGTTGTGGTTGGCTACACCTTC.

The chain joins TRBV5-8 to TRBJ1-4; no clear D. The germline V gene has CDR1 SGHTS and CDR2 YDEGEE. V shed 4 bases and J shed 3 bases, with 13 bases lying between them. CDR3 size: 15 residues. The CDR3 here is CASSDPKGSNEKLFF. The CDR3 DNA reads TGTGCCAGCAGCGACCCGAAGGGCTCTAATGAAAAACTGTTTTTT.

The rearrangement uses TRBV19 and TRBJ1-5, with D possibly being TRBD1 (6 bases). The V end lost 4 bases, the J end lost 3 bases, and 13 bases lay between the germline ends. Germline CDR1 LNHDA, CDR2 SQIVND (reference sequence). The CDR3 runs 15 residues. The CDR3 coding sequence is TGTGCCAGTAGTAGCGAGACAGGAGACAATCAGCCCCAGCATTTT. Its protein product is CASSSETGDNQPQHF.

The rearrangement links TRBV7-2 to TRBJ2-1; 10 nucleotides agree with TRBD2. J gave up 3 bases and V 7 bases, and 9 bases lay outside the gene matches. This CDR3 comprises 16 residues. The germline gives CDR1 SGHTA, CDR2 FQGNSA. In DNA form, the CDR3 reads TGTGCCAGCAACTACCCAGCGGGGGGGGACTACAATGAGCAGTTCTTC. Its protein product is CASNYPAGGDYNEQFF.

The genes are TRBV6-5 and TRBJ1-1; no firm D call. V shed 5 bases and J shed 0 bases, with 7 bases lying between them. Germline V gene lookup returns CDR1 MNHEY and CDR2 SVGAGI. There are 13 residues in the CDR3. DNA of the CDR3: TGTGCCAGCAGTCTCCACATGAACACTGAAGCTTTCTTT. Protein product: CASSLHMNTEAFF.

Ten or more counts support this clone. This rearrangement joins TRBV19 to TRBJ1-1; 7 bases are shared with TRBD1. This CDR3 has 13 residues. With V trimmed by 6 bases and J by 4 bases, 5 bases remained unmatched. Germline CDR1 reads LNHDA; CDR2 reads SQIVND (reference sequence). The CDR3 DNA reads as TGTGCCAGTAGCAGAAACAGGGGCACTGAAGCTTTCTTT. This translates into CASSRNRGTEAFF.

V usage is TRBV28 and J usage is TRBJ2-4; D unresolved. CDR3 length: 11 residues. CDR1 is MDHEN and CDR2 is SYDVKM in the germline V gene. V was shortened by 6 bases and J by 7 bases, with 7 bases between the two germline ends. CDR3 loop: CASSLDNIQYF. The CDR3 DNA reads TGTGCCAGCAGCCTCGATAACATTCAGTACTTC.

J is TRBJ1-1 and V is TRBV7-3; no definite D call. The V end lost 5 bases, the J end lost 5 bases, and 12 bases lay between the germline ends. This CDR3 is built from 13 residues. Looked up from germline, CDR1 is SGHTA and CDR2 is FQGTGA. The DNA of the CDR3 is TGTGCCAGCAGCATCATGGGAGGGACTGAAGCTTTCTTT. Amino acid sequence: CASSIMGGTEAFF.

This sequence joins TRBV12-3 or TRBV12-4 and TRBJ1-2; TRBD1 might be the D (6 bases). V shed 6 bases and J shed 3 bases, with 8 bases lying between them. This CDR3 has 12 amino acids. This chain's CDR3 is CASRRTDYGYTF. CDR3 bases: TGTGCCAGCAGGCGGACAGACTATGGCTACACCTTC.

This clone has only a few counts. DNA for the CDR3: TGTGCCAGCAGCCGAGAGGGAGGGTACGGAAACACCATATATTTT. Protein product: CASSREGGYGNTIYF. V and J are TRBV16 and TRBJ1-3; D is unresolved. The CDR3 is 15 residues long. The germline gives CDR1 KGHSY, CDR2 FQNENV. Trimming stripped 4 bases from V and 4 bases from J, with 14 bases between.

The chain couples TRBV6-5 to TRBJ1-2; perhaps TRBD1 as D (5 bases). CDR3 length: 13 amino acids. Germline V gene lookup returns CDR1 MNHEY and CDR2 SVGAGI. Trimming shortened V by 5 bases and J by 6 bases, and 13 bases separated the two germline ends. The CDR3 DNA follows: TGTGCCAGCAGTCGCCGGGACGAAGATGGCTACACCTTC. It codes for CASSRRDEDGYTF.

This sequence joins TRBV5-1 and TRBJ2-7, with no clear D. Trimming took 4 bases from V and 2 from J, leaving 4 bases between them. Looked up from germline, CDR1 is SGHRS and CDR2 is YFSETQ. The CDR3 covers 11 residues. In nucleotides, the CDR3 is TGCGCCAGCAGCAATACCTACGAGCAGTACTTC. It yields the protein CASSNTYEQYF.

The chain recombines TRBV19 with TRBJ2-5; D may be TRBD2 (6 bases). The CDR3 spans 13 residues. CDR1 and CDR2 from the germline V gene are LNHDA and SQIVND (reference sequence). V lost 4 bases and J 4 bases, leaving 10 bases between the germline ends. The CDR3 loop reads CASSTGDGETQYF. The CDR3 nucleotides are TGTGCCAGTAGTACGGGGGATGGAGAGACCCAGTACTTC.

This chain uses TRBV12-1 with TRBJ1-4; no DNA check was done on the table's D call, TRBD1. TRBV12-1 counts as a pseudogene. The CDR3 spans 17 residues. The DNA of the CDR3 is TGTGCCAGCAGCTTTGTATCGTGCAGGGACAGAGATGAAAAACTGTTTTTT. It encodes CASSFVSCRDRDEKLFF.